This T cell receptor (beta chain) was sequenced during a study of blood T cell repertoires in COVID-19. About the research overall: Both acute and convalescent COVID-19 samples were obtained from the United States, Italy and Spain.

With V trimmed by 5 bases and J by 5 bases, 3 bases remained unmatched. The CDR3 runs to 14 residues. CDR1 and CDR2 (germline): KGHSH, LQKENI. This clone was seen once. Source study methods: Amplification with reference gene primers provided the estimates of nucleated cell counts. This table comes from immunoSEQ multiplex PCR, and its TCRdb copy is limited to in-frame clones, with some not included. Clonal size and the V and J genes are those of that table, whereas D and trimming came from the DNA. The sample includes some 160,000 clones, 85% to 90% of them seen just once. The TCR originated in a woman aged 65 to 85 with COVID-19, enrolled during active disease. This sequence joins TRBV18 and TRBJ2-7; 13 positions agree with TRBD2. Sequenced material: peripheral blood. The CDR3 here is CASSNGLAGDEQYF. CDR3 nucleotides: TGTGCCAGCTCAAATGGACTAGCGGGGGACGAGCAGTACTTC.